These T cell receptor beta chains were read from a single sample in a study of shared clonotypes between healthy human individuals. The method was immunoSEQ multiplex PCR; TCRdb's version includes in-frame clones alone and lacks a portion of them. The sample includes more than 550,000 clones, just under 75% of them seen just once. Sequencing was carried out using memory CD4+ T cells sorted from blood. The receptors were sampled from a woman in her twenties or thirties in good health. The CDR3 runs from the conserved cysteine through the conserved F or W. A D gene is named only where the DNA matches it firmly. Size is omitted from some rows. Given values are once, few, many or a class for expanded clones.

TRBJ2-1	TRBD2	TRBV6-6	.	CASSYQASGLNEQFF	TGTGCCAGCAGTTACCAGGCTAGCGGGCTGAATGAGCAGTTCTTC
TRBJ2-3	.	TRBV19	.	CASSSGHLFSTDTQYF	TGTGCCAGTAGCTCGGGACACCTGTTTAGCACAGATACGCAGTATTTT
TRBJ2-3	TRBD2	TRBV5-1	once	CASSLAPLAGGADTQYF	TGCGCCAGCAGCTTGGCCCCACTAGCGGGAGGGGCAGATACGCAGTATTTT
TRBJ2-7	TRBD1	TRBV10-3	.	CAISADRTYEQYF	TGTGCCATCAGTGCGGACAGGACCTACGAGCAGTACTTC
TRBJ2-1	TRBD2	TRBV28	.	CASKVLAGNYNEQFF	TGTGCCAGCAAGGTACTAGCGGGGAATTACAATGAGCAGTTCTTC
TRBJ1-2	TRBD1	TRBV11-2	once	CASSSRTGLLGGYTF	TGTGCCAGCAGCTCGCGGACAGGGTTGTTGGGTGGCTACACCTTC
TRBJ2-3	TRBD2	TRBV7-8	few	CASSLGLAEASSTDTQYF	TGTGCCAGCAGCCTAGGACTAGCGGAAGCATCTAGCACAGATACGCAGTATTTT
TRBJ2-3	.	TRBV5-4	.	CASSPWRRTRGGDTQYF	TGTGCCAGCAGCCCCTGGAGGCGCACCAGAGGGGGAGATACGCAGTATTTT
TRBJ1-1	.	TRBV27	.	CASTQRPGQLNTEAFF	TGTGCCAGCACCCAACGTCCAGGACAGTTGAACACTGAAGCTTTCTTT
TRBJ1-4	.	TRBV18	.	CASSLDGPTNEKLFF	TGTGCCAGCTCACTGGACGGGCCGACTAATGAAAAACTGTTTTTT
TRBJ1-5	.	TRBV30	.	CAWAGQLGNQPQHF	TGTGCCTGGGCCGGACAGTTGGGCAATCAGCCCCAGCATTTT
TRBJ2-1	.	TRBV29-1	.	CSAFRDEQFF	TGCAGCGCCTTTCGGGATGAGCAGTTCTTC
TRBJ1-5	.	TRBV19	.	CASSTPRSGGDQPQHF	TGTGCCAGTAGTACACCCCGATCGGGTGGCGATCAGCCCCAGCATTTT
TRBJ1-1	.	TRBV6-6	.	CASSYSGTQNTEAFF	TGTGCCAGCAGTTACTCAGGCACCCAGAACACTGAAGCTTTCTTT
TRBJ1-1	.	TRBV2	.	CASSAIPNTEAFF	TGTGCCAGCAGTGCGATACCGAACACTGAAGCTTTCTTT
TRBJ2-2	TRBD1	TRBV15	.	CATRAGGQTNTGELFF	TGTGCCACCAGGGCAGGGGGTCAGACTAACACCGGGGAGCTGTTTTTT
TRBJ2-1	.	TRBV6-5	.	CASSNPRGGNEQFF	TGTGCCAGCAGTAATCCCCGGGGAGGCAATGAGCAGTTCTTC
TRBJ2-3	TRBD2	TRBV18	once	CASSPPGLAGGARTDTQYF	TGTGCCAGCTCACCACCAGGACTAGCGGGGGGGGCCCGCACAGATACGCAGTATTTT
TRBJ1-2	.	TRBV27	.	CASSSAGQSFYGYTF	TGTGCCAGCAGTTCTGCGGGACAAAGTTTCTATGGCTACACCTTC
TRBJ1-5	.	TRBV19	.	CASGGTSNQPQHF	TGTGCCAGTGGAGGGACCTCGAATCAGCCCCAGCATTTT
TRBJ2-1	TRBD2	TRBV5-1	.	CASSQISGSQNEQFF	TGCGCCAGCAGCCAAATTAGCGGGAGCCAGAATGAGCAGTTCTTC
TRBJ2-3	TRBD2	TRBV5-1	.	CASSLTVLAGLSTDTQYF	TGCGCCAGCAGCTTGACCGTACTAGCGGGGCTAAGCACAGATACGCAGTATTTT
TRBJ2-5	TRBD2	TRBV10-3	.	CAISPTSGQETQYF	TGTGCCATCAGTCCGACTAGCGGCCAAGAGACCCAGTACTTC
TRBJ2-7	.	TRBV7-2	.	CASSPRVWNEQYF	TGTGCCAGCAGCCCTAGGGTCTGGAATGAGCAGTACTTC
TRBJ2-1	TRBD1	TRBV7-8	.	CASSLGDRGSYNEQFF	TGTGCCAGCAGCTTAGGAGACAGGGGGTCCTACAATGAGCAGTTCTTC
TRBJ2-7	.	TRBV5-4	.	CASSLEGRSYEQYF	TGTGCCAGCAGCTTGGAGGGTAGGTCCTACGAGCAGTACTTC
TRBJ2-5	TRBD2	TRBV4-1	once	CASSTSGRGETQYF	TGCGCCAGCAGCACTAGCGGGAGAGGAGAGACCCAGTACTTC
TRBJ1-1	TRBD1	TRBV5-1	.	CASSSQTGGLRAFF	TGCGCCAGCAGCTCTCAGACAGGGGGCTTGAGAGCTTTCTTT
TRBJ1-5	.	TRBV18	few	CASSLSGANQPQHF	TGTGCCAGCTCTCTTTCGGGTGCAAATCAGCCCCAGCATTTT
TRBJ2-2	.	TRBV5-1	.	CASKKISIGPMSGDRELFF	TGCGCCAGCAAGAAGATCTCTATCGGGCCCATGTCGGGGGACCGGGAGCTGTTTTTT
TRBJ1-5	.	TRBV18	.	CASSQGSDQPQHF	TGTGCCAGCTCACAGGGATCGGACCAGCCCCAGCATTTT
TRBJ2-5	TRBD2	TRBV27	once	CASRPTSGRSWETQYF	TGTGCCAGCAGGCCCACTAGCGGGAGGTCCTGGGAGACCCAGTACTTC
TRBJ2-1	TRBD2	TRBV25-1	.	CASSATGTSDYNEQFF	TGTGCCAGCAGTGCTACCGGGACTAGCGACTACAATGAGCAGTTCTTC
TRBJ2-1	TRBD2	TRBV14	.	CASSQEIAGPYNEQFF	TGTGCCAGCAGCCAAGAGATAGCGGGGCCCTACAATGAGCAGTTCTTC
TRBJ2-1	.	TRBV6-5	.	CASSTAGAKYNEQFF	TGTGCCAGCAGTACTGCAGGGGCGAAATACAATGAGCAGTTCTTC
TRBJ2-7	.	TRBV18	.	CASSSSSYEQYF	TGTGCCAGCTCATCAAGCTCCTACGAGCAGTACTTC
TRBJ2-7	TRBD2	TRBV12-5	.	CASGLATSGRYEQYF	TGTGCTAGTGGTTTGGCGACTAGCGGGAGGTACGAGCAGTACTTC
TRBJ2-3	TRBD2	TRBV6-5	.	CASSSAGGTDTQYF	TGTGCCAGCAGTTCCGCGGGGGGGACTGATACGCAGTATTTT
TRBJ1-1	.	TRBV5-6	.	CASSLVQHEAFF	TGTGCCAGCAGCTTGGTTCAACATGAAGCTTTCTTT
TRBJ2-2	.	TRBV15	.	CATKGGAVAGELFF	TGTGCCACCAAGGGCGGGGCCGTCGCCGGGGAGCTGTTTTTT